These 15 T cell receptor beta chains came from one sample sequenced in a study of cytomegalovirus exposure and HLA in healthy donors. Amplification used 60 Vbeta primers and 13 Jbeta primers. Some clones are missing from TCRdb's copy, which holds only in-frame ones; the method was immunoSEQ multiplex PCR. The sample includes a few hundred thousand clones, roughly 79% seen only once; the top ten take approximately 0.62%. The sequenced sample was PBMCs. The source is a middle-aged woman in good health and CMV-seronegative.

This chain joins TRBV7-2 and TRBJ1-3; TRBD1 might be the D (5 bases). The CDR3 has 15 amino acids. Looked up from germline, CDR1 is SGHTA and CDR2 is FQGNSA. The V gene lost 0 bases and the J gene lost 0 bases, with 6 bases spanning the gap. CDR3 region: CASSLATASGNTIYF. CDR3 DNA sequence: TGTGCCAGCAGCTTAGCGACAGCCTCTGGAAACACCATATATTTT.

The J gene is TRBJ1-1, the V gene TRBV27, with 7 bases aligning to TRBD1. The V gene end was trimmed by 3 bases and the J gene end by 5 bases; junction bases not matched to a gene: 6. The CDR3 sequence is 14 residues long. Germline loops: CDR1 MNHEY, CDR2 SMNVEV (reference sequence). This chain's CDR3 is CASSFTGAYTEAFF. As DNA, the CDR3 is TGTGCCAGCAGTTTCACAGGGGCGTATACTGAAGCTTTCTTT.

The rearrangement links TRBV5-1 to TRBJ1-1; TRBD1 matches at 7 bases. V shed 1 base and J 3 bases; nucleotides not matched to a gene: 9. Per the germline V gene, CDR1 is SGHRS and CDR2 is YFSETQ. This CDR3 has 16 residues. CDR3 protein: CASSLNRQGGDTEAFF. CDR3 in DNA: TGCGCCAGCAGCTTGAATAGACAGGGCGGTGACACTGAAGCTTTCTTT.

In regard to this clone: One junction end disagrees with the germline gene, perhaps due to a read error. The J gene is TRBJ1-2, the V gene TRBV19, with a possible D match to TRBD1 (5 bases). The CDR3 totals 10 residues. Germline V gene sequence: CDR1 LNHDA, CDR2 SQIVND (reference sequence). The CDR3 nucleotides read TGTCTCGTCGACAGCTATGGGTACACCTTC. Translating gives CLVDSYGYTF.

The chain has TRBV5-1 and TRBJ1-5; D is perhaps TRBD1 (6 bases). CDR3 length: 15 amino acids. CDR1 is SGHRS, CDR2 YFSETQ, per germline. V was trimmed by 0 bases and J by 1 base, leaving 8 bases between them. As DNA, the CDR3 is TGCGCCAGCAGCTTGGGACAGGCAAGCAATCAGCCCCAGCATTTT. Amino acid sequence: CASSLGQASNQPQHF.

The chain couples TRBV28 to TRBJ1-5; no clear D. Germline assignment: CDR1 MDHEN and CDR2 SYDVKM. The V end was cut by 10 bases, the J end by 3 bases, with 10 bases between. The CDR3 is made up of 12 amino acids. In nucleotides, the CDR3 is TGTGCCACCCTAATAAACAATCAGCCCCAGCATTTT. Translated, it gives CATLINNQPQHF. Using reference TRBV28 and TRBJ1-5 for the parts outside the CDR3, the full variable domain is DVKVTQSSRYLVKRTGEKVFLECVQDMDHENMFWYRQDPGLGLRLIYFSYDVKMKEKGDIPEGYSVSREKKERFSLILESASTNQTSMYLCATLINNQPQHFGDGTRLSIL.

V is TRBV9 and J is TRBJ1-3; D unresolved. The V gene's germline CDR1 is SGDLS and CDR2 YYNGEE. Deletions cut 0 bases from V and 2 bases from J, with 3 bases between. This CDR3 spans 13 amino acids. CDR3 sequence (DNA): TGTGCCAGCAGCGTAGGGCCTGGAAACACCATATATTTT. It yields the protein CASSVGPGNTIYF.

This chain uses TRBV2 with TRBJ1-3; tentative D call: TRBD1 (5 bases). V was shortened by 8 bases and J by 3 bases, with 8 bases between the two germline ends. The CDR3 length is 12 residues. Per germline, CDR1 SNHLY and CDR2 FYNNEI. The CDR3 spells CASQGLGNTIYF. The CDR3 DNA follows: TGTGCCAGCCAGGGTCTTGGAAACACCATATATTTT.

With respect to this clone: Additional DNA sequences in this sample encode the identical CDR3. This chain links TRBV9 with TRBJ1-5; D is undetermined. The CDR3 runs to 13 residues. The germline CDR1 and CDR2 sequences are SGDLS and YYNGEE. V gave up 0 bases and J gave up 5 bases, with 6 bases separating them. In DNA form, the CDR3 reads TGTGCCAGCAGCGTAGATGGAGATCAGCCCCAGCATTTT. Amino acid sequence: CASSVDGDQPQHF.

This chain uses TRBV6-5 with TRBJ2-7; 9 nucleotides line up with TRBD1. Germline trimming cut 5 bases from V and 3 bases from J; bases unmatched to any gene: 5. The CDR3 runs 14 residues. Per germline, CDR1 MNHEY and CDR2 SVGAGI. In nucleotides, the CDR3 is TGTGCCAGCAGTCCAGGGACAGGGAACTACGAGCAGTACTTC. Amino acid sequence: CASSPGTGNYEQYF.

This chain links TRBV11-3 with TRBJ1-1, with a possible D match to TRBD1 (6 bases). The germline V gene encodes CDR1 SGHNT and CDR2 YENEEA. This CDR3 has 14 amino acids. The V end was cut by 5 bases, the J end by 1 base, with 11 bases between. The CDR3 loop reads CASSRAQGNTEAFF. In nucleotides, the CDR3 is TGTGCCAGCAGCAGAGCACAGGGGAACACTGAAGCTTTCTTT.

This rearrangement joins TRBV19 to TRBJ2-1, with a possible D match to TRBD1 (6 bases). Trimming stripped 10 bases from V and 5 bases from J, with 18 bases between. Germline CDR1 LNHDA, CDR2 SQIVND (reference sequence). This CDR3 has 14 amino acids. CDR3 amino acids: CATQTRGSDNEQFF. CDR3 bases: TGTGCCACCCAGACCAGGGGTAGCGACAATGAGCAGTTCTTC.

Concerning this clone itself: The same CDR3 can be traced to other DNA sequences in this sample. The chain links TRBV5-1 to TRBJ2-7, with TRBD2 matching 8 bases. Germline V gene sequence: CDR1 SGHRS, CDR2 YFSETQ. Trimming at V came to 0 bases and at J to 2 bases, leaving 10 bases not matched to a gene. This CDR3 has 17 residues. In DNA form, the CDR3 reads TGCGCCAGCAGCTTGGGGGACGCGGGGGGCCTCCCCTACGAGCAGTACTTC. Translating gives CASSLGDAGGLPYEQYF.

The chain links TRBV2 to TRBJ1-2; D gene uncertain. V was pared by 4 bases and J by 7 bases, with 19 bases between. This CDR3 contains 15 residues. The germline gives CDR1 SNHLY, CDR2 FYNNEI. DNA of the CDR3: TGTGCCAGCAGTGCCCGGGAGCGGGTGATTCGTGGCTACACCTTC. Its protein is CASSARERVIRGYTF.

The chain's CDR3 is CASSFQDSTGELFF. The CDR3 region has the DNA TGCGCCAGCAGCTTTCAGGACAGCACCGGGGAGCTGTTTTTT. The V gene is TRBV5-1, the J gene TRBJ2-2; the D gene is possibly TRBD1 (6 bases). This CDR3 has 14 residues. The germline gives CDR1 SGHRS, CDR2 YFSETQ. Trimming left V 2 bases short and J 4 bases short, with 9 bases between.